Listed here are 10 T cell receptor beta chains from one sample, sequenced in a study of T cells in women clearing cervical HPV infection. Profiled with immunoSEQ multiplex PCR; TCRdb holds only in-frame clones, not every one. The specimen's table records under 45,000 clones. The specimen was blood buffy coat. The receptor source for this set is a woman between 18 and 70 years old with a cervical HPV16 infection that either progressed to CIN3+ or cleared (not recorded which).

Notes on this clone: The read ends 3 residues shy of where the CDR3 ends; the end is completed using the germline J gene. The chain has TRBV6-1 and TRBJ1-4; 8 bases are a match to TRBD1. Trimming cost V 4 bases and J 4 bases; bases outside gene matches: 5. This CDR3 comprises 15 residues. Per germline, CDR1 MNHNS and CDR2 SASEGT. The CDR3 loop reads CASSGGTGGNEKLFF. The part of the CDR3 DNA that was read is TGTGCCAGCAGTGGGGGGACAGGAGGTAATGAAAAA.

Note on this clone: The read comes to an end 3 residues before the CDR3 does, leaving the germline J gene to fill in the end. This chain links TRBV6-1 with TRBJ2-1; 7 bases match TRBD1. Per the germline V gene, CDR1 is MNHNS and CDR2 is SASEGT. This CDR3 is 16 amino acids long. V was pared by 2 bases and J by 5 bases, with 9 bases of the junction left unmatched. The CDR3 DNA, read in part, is TGTGCCAGCAGTGAAATGAGGGACAGTCTTAACAATGAG. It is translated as CASSEMRDSLNNE. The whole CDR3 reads CASSEMRDSLNNEQFF.

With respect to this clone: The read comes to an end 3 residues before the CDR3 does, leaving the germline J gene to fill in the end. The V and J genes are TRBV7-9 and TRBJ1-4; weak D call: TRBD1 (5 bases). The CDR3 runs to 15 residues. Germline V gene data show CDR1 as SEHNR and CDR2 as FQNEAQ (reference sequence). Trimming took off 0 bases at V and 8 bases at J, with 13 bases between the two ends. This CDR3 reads CASSLAGTNGEKLFF. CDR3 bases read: TGTGCCAGCAGCTTAGCTGGGACTAATGGCGAAAAA.

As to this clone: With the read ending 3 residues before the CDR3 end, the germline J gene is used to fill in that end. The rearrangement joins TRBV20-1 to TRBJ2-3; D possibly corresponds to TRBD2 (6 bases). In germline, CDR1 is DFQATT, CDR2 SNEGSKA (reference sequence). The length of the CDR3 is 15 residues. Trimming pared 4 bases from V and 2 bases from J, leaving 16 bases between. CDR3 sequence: CSAMKRVSSTDTQYF. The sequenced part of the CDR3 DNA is TGCAGTGCTATGAAGCGGGTATCTTCCACAGATACG.

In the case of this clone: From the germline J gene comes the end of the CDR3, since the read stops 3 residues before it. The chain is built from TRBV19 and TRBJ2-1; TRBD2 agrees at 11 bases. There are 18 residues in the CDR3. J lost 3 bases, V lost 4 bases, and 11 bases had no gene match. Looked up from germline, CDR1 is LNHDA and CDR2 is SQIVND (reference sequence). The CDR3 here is CASSRSSGGTEFYNEQFF. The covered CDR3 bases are TGTGCCAGTAGTAGGTCTAGCGGGGGGACCGAATTCTACAATGAG.

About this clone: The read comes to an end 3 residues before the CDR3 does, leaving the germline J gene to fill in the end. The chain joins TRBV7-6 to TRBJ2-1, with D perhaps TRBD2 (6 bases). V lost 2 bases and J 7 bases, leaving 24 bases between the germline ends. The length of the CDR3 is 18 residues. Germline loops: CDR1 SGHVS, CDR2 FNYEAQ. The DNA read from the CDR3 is TGTGCCAGCAGCTTATTCGATAGCGGAGGAACCTTCGGGAATGAG. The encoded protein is CASSLFDSGGTFGNE. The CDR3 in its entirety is CASSLFDSGGTFGNEQFF.

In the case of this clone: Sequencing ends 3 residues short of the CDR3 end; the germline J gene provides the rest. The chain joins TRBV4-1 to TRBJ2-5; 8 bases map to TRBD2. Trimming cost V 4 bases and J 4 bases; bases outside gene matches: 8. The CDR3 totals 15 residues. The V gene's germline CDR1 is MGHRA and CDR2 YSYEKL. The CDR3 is CASSLLAGMGETQYF. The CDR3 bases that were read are TGCGCCAGCAGCCTATTAGCGGGAATGGGAGAGACC.

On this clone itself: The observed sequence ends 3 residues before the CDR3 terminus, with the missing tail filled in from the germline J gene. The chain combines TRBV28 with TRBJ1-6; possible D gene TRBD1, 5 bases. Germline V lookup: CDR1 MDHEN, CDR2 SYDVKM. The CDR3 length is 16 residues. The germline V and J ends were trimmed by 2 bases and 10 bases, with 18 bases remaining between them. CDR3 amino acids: CASSLPRGTGGSPLHF. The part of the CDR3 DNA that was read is TGTGCCAGCAGTTTACCCCGGGGGACTGGAGGGTCACCC.

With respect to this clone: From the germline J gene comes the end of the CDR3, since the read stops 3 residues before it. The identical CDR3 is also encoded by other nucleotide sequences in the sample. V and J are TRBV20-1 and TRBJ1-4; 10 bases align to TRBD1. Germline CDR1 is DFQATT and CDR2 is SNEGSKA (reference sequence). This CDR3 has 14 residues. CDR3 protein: CSASPGTGDEKLFF. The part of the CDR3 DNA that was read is TGCAGCGCTTCCCCCGGGACAGGGGATGAAAAA.

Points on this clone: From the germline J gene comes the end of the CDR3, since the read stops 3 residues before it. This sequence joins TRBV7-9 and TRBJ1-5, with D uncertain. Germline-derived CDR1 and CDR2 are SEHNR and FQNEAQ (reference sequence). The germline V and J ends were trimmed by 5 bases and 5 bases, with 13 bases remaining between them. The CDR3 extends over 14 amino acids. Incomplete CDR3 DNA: TGTGCCAGCAGCCCCCAAACGGCGGATCAGCCC. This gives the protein CASSPQTADQP. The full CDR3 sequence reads CASSPQTADQPQHF.